Sequencing of this T cell receptor (beta chain) was carried out in a study of shared clonotypes between healthy human individuals. Regarding the study as a whole: Memory subsets had estimated richness that was generally smaller than that of naive subsets. In several donors, around 5% of naive CD4 clonotypes appeared in common.

With regard to this clone: Antigen specificity is unknown.

Across several immunoSEQ plates, the genomic DNA of each subset was split evenly. When replicate PCRs were run on sorted subsets, they used approximately 0.2 ug DNA, about 30,000 T cell genomes. Data came from immunoSEQ multiplex PCR; TCRdb stores just in-frame clones and leaves some out. The sample holds 550,000 to 750,000 clones, around 95% seen once. Positively selected for CCR7, the CD45RO-negative cells used as naive CD8 cells excluded terminally differentiated effector memory CD45RA+ cells. The CDR3 length is 13 residues. CDR1 is MNHEY, CDR2 SMNVEV, per germline (reference sequence). The V and J genes are TRBV27 and TRBJ2-5; D gene unclear. The J call may be wrong; the DNA end is better matched by TRBJ2-7. The sample was naive CD8+ T cells sorted from blood. This clonotype was obtained from a woman in her thirties in good health. The CDR3 nucleotides are TGTGCCAGCAGTTTAGGTGATAGATACGAGCAGTACTTC. Translating gives CASSLGDRYEQYF.